These 30 T cell receptor beta chains were sequenced from one sample in a study of somatic mutations in cytotoxic T cells in rheumatoid arthritis. TCRdb keeps only in-frame clones here, not all; method: immunoSEQ multiplex PCR. The sample shows about 11,000 clones, around three quarters of them seen only once. The sequenced sample consisted of CD8+ T cells sorted from blood. These receptors originate from a man aged 55 to 70 in good health.

The V and J genes are TRBV6-5 and TRBJ2-7; perhaps TRBD2 as D (6 bases). The V end was cut by 6 bases, the J end by 0 bases, with 12 bases between. Germline CDR1 MNHEY, CDR2 SVGAGI. The CDR3 covers 14 residues. The chain's CDR3 is CASSARGTSYEQYF. The CDR3 DNA reads TGTGCCAGCAGCGCCCGGGGGACCTCCTACGAGCAGTACTTC.

The chain has TRBV7-8 and TRBJ2-3, with a possible D match to TRBD2 (5 bases). V gave up 5 bases and J gave up 4 bases, with 19 bases separating them. This CDR3 comprises 16 residues. Germline values: CDR1 SGHVS, CDR2 FQNEAQ. CDR3: CASSRGPEVGADTQYF. CDR3 DNA: TGTGCCAGCAGCCGCGGTCCGGAGGTTGGCGCAGATACGCAGTATTTT.

This clone was counted once. The chain recombines TRBV2 with TRBJ2-7; 9 bases map to TRBD2. CDR1 is SNHLY and CDR2 is FYNNEI in the germline V gene. With V trimmed by 11 bases and J by 4 bases, 9 bases remained unmatched. The CDR3 consists of 13 residues. The CDR3 is CALGLAGMYEQYF. DNA of the CDR3: TGTGCCCTAGGCCTAGCGGGAATGTACGAGCAGTACTTC.

Written as DNA, the CDR3 is TGTGCCAGCAGTGCGGGACAGGGGGGCTTTGAGCAGTTCTTC. This gives the protein CASSAGQGGFEQFF. J is TRBJ2-1 and V is TRBV6-4, with 11 bases identical to TRBD1. Trimming at V came to 4 bases and at J to 9 bases, leaving 5 bases not matched to a gene. Germline assignment: CDR1 MRHNA and CDR2 SNTAGT. This CDR3 comprises 14 residues.

The rearrangement links TRBV29-1 to TRBJ2-5; 8 nucleotides agree with TRBD2. V trimming: 7 bases; J trimming: 5 bases; junction bases outside the gene matches: 15. The CDR3 spans 15 residues. CDR1 is SQVTM, CDR2 ANQGSEA, per germline. As DNA, the CDR3 is TGCAGCGCCGGGGGGGTTCCCGGGCCCGAGGAGACCCAGTACTTC. As protein: CSAGGVPGPEETQYF. Variable domain in full (rest from reference TRBV29-1 and TRBJ2-5): SAVISQKPSRDICQRGTSLTIQCQVDSQVTMMFWYRQQPGQSLTLIATANQGSEATYESGFVIDKFPISRPNLTFSTLTVSNMSPEDSSIYLCSAGGVPGPEETQYFGPGTRLLVL.

The rearrangement uses TRBV7-9 and TRBJ2-1; 8 nucleotides line up with TRBD2. The J segment lost 6 bases and the V segment lost 5 bases, leaving 6 bases of the junction unmatched. The CDR3 loop spans 14 amino acids. Germline CDR1 reads SEHNR; CDR2 reads FQNEAQ (reference sequence). This CDR3 is CASSGASGGNEQFF. The DNA of the CDR3 is TGTGCCAGCAGCGGAGCAAGCGGGGGCAATGAGCAGTTCTTC.

The chain uses TRBV27 and TRBJ1-5; no firm D call. Germline values: CDR1 MNHEY, CDR2 SMNVEV (reference sequence). CDR3 size: 13 residues. Trimming pared 3 bases from V and 0 bases from J, leaving 3 bases between. The CDR3 DNA is TGTGCCAGCAGTTTCTTTAGCAATCAGCCCCAGCATTTT. It translates to CASSFFSNQPQHF.

The J gene is TRBJ1-2, the V gene TRBV15; D gene uncertain. Germline-derived CDR1 and CDR2 are LNHNV and YYDKDF (reference sequence). V lost 0 bases and J 8 bases, leaving 10 bases between the germline ends. The CDR3 extends over 13 amino acids. DNA for the CDR3: TGTGCCACCAGCAGAGATATGACACCGGGCTACACCTTC. The encoded protein is CATSRDMTPGYTF. Based on the CDR3 plus reference TRBV15 and TRBJ1-2, the full variable domain is DAMVIQNPRYQVTQFGKPVTLSCSQTLNHNVMYWYQQKSSQAPKLLFHYYDKDFNNEADTPDNFQSRRPNTSFCFLDIRSPGLGDTAMYLCATSRDMTPGYTFGSGTRLTVV.

This rearrangement joins TRBV27 to TRBJ2-7, with no clear D. V lost 3 bases, J lost 4 bases, and 4 bases lay in between. CDR1 and CDR2 from the germline V gene are MNHEY and SMNVEV (reference sequence). The CDR3 covers 11 residues. The CDR3 is CASSLGYEQYF. The CDR3 DNA reads as TGTGCCAGCAGTTTGGGGTACGAGCAGTACTTC.

In the case of this clone: This CDR3 is also generated by other DNA sequences in the sample. The chain uses TRBV4-3 and TRBJ1-2, with D perhaps matching TRBD1 (6 bases). Germline loops: CDR1 LGHNA, CDR2 YSLEER. The CDR3 is 14 residues long. V was trimmed by 0 bases and J by 4 bases, leaving 9 bases between them. The CDR3 DNA follows: TGCGCCAGCAGCCAAGACAGGGGTGGCTATGGCTACACCTTC. This translates into CASSQDRGGYGYTF.

This clone rates as medium-sized. This chain links TRBV4-2 with TRBJ2-1; tentative D call: TRBD2 (6 bases). Germline CDR1 is LGHNA and CDR2 is YNFKEQ. V was cut by 0 bases and J by 0 bases, with 9 bases left in between. The CDR3 has 16 residues. CDR3 DNA sequence: TGTGCCAGCAGCCAAGACGGAGGGGCCTCCTACAATGAGCAGTTCTTC. This gives the protein CASSQDGGASYNEQFF.

This clone was picked up one time. The chain carries TRBV2 and TRBJ2-2; 13 bases match TRBD2. This CDR3 spans 17 amino acids. With V trimmed by 4 bases and J by 4 bases, 6 bases remained unmatched. The V gene's germline CDR1 is SNHLY and CDR2 FYNNEI. The CDR3 DNA is TGTGCCAGCAGTGGGACTAGCGGGAGAAGTCCCACCGGGGAGCTGTTTTTT. It specifies CASSGTSGRSPTGELFF.

This clone was seen only a few times. CDR3 DNA: TGTGCCAGTAGTGGACAGGGGCCTCAGCCCCAGCATTTT. As protein: CASSGQGPQPQHF. J is TRBJ1-5 and V is TRBV19; 9 bases align to TRBD1. The CDR3 has 13 residues. After removal of 5 bases from V and 6 bases from J, the junction contained 2 bases not matched to a gene. CDR1 is LNHDA, CDR2 SQIVND, per germline (reference sequence).

The chain carries TRBV30 and TRBJ1-2, with 8 positions matching TRBD1. Germline CDR1 reads GTSNPN; CDR2 reads SVGIG (reference sequence). This CDR3 is built from 12 residues. V trimming: 3 bases; J trimming: 5 bases; junction bases outside the gene matches: 2. CDR3 amino acids: CAWRDRAYGYTF. The CDR3 coding sequence is TGTGCCTGGAGGGACAGGGCGTATGGCTACACCTTC.

This chain connects TRBV28 to TRBJ2-3; no clear D gene. Germline V gene sequence: CDR1 MDHEN, CDR2 SYDVKM. V lost 3 bases and J lost 0, with 10 bases in between. The CDR3 sequence is 15 residues long. The CDR3 loop reads CASSFLTSSTDTQYF. The CDR3 coding sequence is TGTGCCAGCAGTTTCTTAACCTCTAGCACAGATACGCAGTATTTT.

The V gene is TRBV5-5, the J gene TRBJ1-2; possibly TRBD1 for D (5 bases). Germline V gene data show CDR1 as SGHKS and CDR2 as YYEKEE (reference sequence). The CDR3 contains 15 residues. V was trimmed by 4 bases and J by 8 bases, leaving 21 bases between them. The CDR3, as DNA: TGTGCCAGCAGCCCCCGGGACTCAACTAAGCGAGGCTACACCTTC. Its translation: CASSPRDSTKRGYTF.

The V and J genes are TRBV11-2 and TRBJ2-3, with 15 bases that match TRBD2. Losses at the gene ends were 4 bases for V and 0 bases for J; bases not matched to a gene: 5. CDR3 length equals 18 residues. CDR1 and CDR2 (germline): SGHAT, FQNNGV. DNA of the CDR3: TGTGCCAGCAGCTCGGGACTAGCGGGGGGAATTAGCACAGATACGCAGTATTTT. Protein: CASSSGLAGGISTDTQYF.

The rearrangement joins TRBV29-1 to TRBJ2-3, with 8 nucleotides matching TRBD2. In germline, CDR1 is SQVTM, CDR2 ANQGSEA. The V segment lost 5 bases and the J segment 2 bases; nucleotides outside the gene matches: 9. The CDR3 is made up of 15 amino acids. DNA for the CDR3: TGCAGCGTTTCCTTAGCGGGGCACAACACAGATACGCAGTATTTT. Translated, it gives CSVSLAGHNTDTQYF.

V is TRBV11-1 and J is TRBJ2-1; D is ambiguous. Trimming took off 5 bases at V and 8 bases at J, with 16 bases between the two ends. The CDR3 is 14 amino acids. The V gene's germline CDR1 is SGHAT and CDR2 FQDESV (reference sequence). CDR3 loop: CASSPTGLGDEQFF. In DNA, the CDR3 is TGTGCCAGCAGCCCAACCGGGCTCGGCGATGAGCAGTTCTTC.

This clone has just a few counts. The chain is built from TRBV7-9 and TRBJ1-1, with TRBD1 matching over 9 bases. After removal of 7 bases from V and 3 bases from J, the junction contained 6 bases not matched to a gene. This CDR3 contains 14 residues. The germline V gene encodes CDR1 SEHNR and CDR2 FQNEAQ (reference sequence). CDR3 loop: CASIRQGDHTEAFF. The DNA of the CDR3 is TGTGCCAGCATCAGACAGGGGGACCACACTGAAGCTTTCTTT. Full variable domain (missing parts from reference TRBV7-9 and TRBJ1-1): DTGVSQNPRHKITKRGQNVTFRCDPISEHNRLYWYRQTLGQGPEFLTYFQNEAQLEKSRLLSDRFSAERPKGSFSTLEIQRTEQGDSAMYLCASIRQGDHTEAFFGQGTRLTVV.

In DNA, the CDR3 is TGCGCCAGCAGCCAAGATGGGGACGAGCAGTACTTC. Its protein product is CASSQDGDEQYF. The J gene is TRBJ2-7, the V gene TRBV4-1; D ambiguous. Germline CDR1 and CDR2: MGHRA and YSYEKL. V was cut by 0 bases and J by 5 bases, with 5 bases left in between. This CDR3 has 12 residues.

This clone was detected only a few times. The chain has TRBV7-9 and TRBJ1-3; 12 nucleotides align to TRBD1. Germline lookup yields CDR1 SEHNR and CDR2 FQNEAQ (reference sequence). This CDR3 spans 16 amino acids. V dropped 5 bases and J dropped 4; count of bases not matched to a gene: 6. CDR3 nucleotides: TGTGCCAGCAGCAAGGGACAGGGGGCTTCCGGAAACACCATATATTTT. Amino acids: CASSKGQGASGNTIYF.

The genes are TRBV4-1 and TRBJ2-7; a weak D match, TRBD1 (6 bases). Trimming removed 2 bases at V and 2 bases at J, with 19 bases between. The CDR3 is 17 residues long. Germline CDR1 is MGHRA and CDR2 is YSYEKL. The CDR3 loop reads CASSQLPPGAEPYEQYF. CDR3 in DNA: TGCGCCAGCAGCCAACTTCCCCCAGGGGCTGAGCCCTACGAGCAGTACTTC.

CDR3 sequence reads: CASGRGLPSMVTGELFF. CDR3 in DNA: TGTGCCAGTGGCAGGGGGCTCCCCTCTATGGTGACCGGGGAGCTGTTTTTT. The chain combines TRBV9 with TRBJ2-2; 8 positions agree with TRBD1. The CDR3 length is 17 residues. Germline CDR1 SGDLS, CDR2 YYNGEE. The V segment lost 8 bases and the J segment 5 bases; nucleotides outside the gene matches: 17. Full variable domain (remainder filled in from reference TRBV9 and TRBJ2-2): DSGVTQTPKHLITATGQRVTLRCSPRSGDLSVYWYQQSLDQGLQFLIQYYNGEERAKGNILERFSAQQFPDLHSELNLSSLELGDSALYFCASGRGLPSMVTGELFFGEGSRLTVL.

The chain uses TRBV7-9 and TRBJ1-1; D remains unclear. This CDR3 region has 14 residues. V was pared by 5 bases and J by 4 bases, with 14 bases between. Germline V gene lookup returns CDR1 SEHNR and CDR2 FQNEAQ (reference sequence). The CDR3 region has the DNA TGTGCCAGCAGCGGGTCGGGCGGGTCCACTGAAGCTTTCTTT. It translates to CASSGSGGSTEAFF.

This clone was seen only once. This chain links TRBV7-6 with TRBJ2-7; a possible D gene is TRBD2 (7 bases). The germline gives CDR1 SGHVS, CDR2 FNYEAQ. Deletions cut 1 base from V and 6 bases from J, with 13 bases between. CDR3 length: 14 amino acids. Here the CDR3 reads CASSLVGGGSEQYF. The DNA of the CDR3 is TGTGCCAGCAGCTTAGTGGGCGGGGGCTCCGAGCAGTACTTC.

A few counts support this clone. This chain uses TRBV6-4 with TRBJ1-6, with D perhaps matching TRBD1 (5 bases). The CDR3 has 14 amino acids. The germline CDR1 and CDR2 sequences are MRHNA and SNTAGT. Trimming stripped 3 bases from V and 10 bases from J, with 13 bases between. CDR3 amino acids: CASSDVGTGSPLHF. In nucleotides, the CDR3 is TGTGCCAGCAGTGATGTTGGGACTGGATCACCCCTCCACTTT.

The chain recombines TRBV29-1 with TRBJ2-2; TRBD2 is a possible D gene (6 bases). This CDR3 region has 15 residues. Germline V gene sequence: CDR1 SQVTM, CDR2 ANQGSEA. Trimming removed 6 bases at V and 8 bases at J, with 22 bases between. CDR3 coding DNA: TGCAGCGTCGACGGAGGGCAGGGCGACGTAGGGGAGCTGTTTTTT. It yields the protein CSVDGGQGDVGELFF.

The chain joins TRBV28 to TRBJ2-1, with 11 bases fitting TRBD2. Losses at the gene ends were 5 bases for V and 0 bases for J; bases not matched to a gene: 9. The CDR3 is made up of 18 amino acids. CDR1 MDHEN and CDR2 SYDVKM come from the germline V gene. The chain's CDR3 is CASSPGLADLSSYNEQFF. The CDR3 region has the DNA TGTGCCAGCAGTCCGGGACTAGCGGACCTGAGCTCCTACAATGAGCAGTTCTTC. The whole variable domain, remainder taken from reference TRBV28 and TRBJ2-1, is DVKVTQSSRYLVKRTGEKVFLECVQDMDHENMFWYRQDPGLGLRLIYFSYDVKMKEKGDIPEGYSVSREKKERFSLILESASTNQTSMYLCASSPGLADLSSYNEQFFGPGTRLTVL.

The chain has TRBV28 and TRBJ2-1; TRBD2 is a possible D gene (5 bases). CDR1 MDHEN and CDR2 SYDVKM come from the germline V gene. V gave up 7 bases and J gave up 3 bases, with 16 bases separating them. The CDR3 is 15 amino acids. Here the CDR3 reads CASTPQLGLYNEQFF. CDR3 sequence (DNA): TGTGCCAGCACCCCTCAACTAGGCCTCTACAATGAGCAGTTCTTC. The variable domain in full, with the rest retrieved from reference TRBV28 and TRBJ2-1, is DVKVTQSSRYLVKRTGEKVFLECVQDMDHENMFWYRQDPGLGLRLIYFSYDVKMKEKGDIPEGYSVSREKKERFSLILESASTNQTSMYLCASTPQLGLYNEQFFGPGTRLTVL.